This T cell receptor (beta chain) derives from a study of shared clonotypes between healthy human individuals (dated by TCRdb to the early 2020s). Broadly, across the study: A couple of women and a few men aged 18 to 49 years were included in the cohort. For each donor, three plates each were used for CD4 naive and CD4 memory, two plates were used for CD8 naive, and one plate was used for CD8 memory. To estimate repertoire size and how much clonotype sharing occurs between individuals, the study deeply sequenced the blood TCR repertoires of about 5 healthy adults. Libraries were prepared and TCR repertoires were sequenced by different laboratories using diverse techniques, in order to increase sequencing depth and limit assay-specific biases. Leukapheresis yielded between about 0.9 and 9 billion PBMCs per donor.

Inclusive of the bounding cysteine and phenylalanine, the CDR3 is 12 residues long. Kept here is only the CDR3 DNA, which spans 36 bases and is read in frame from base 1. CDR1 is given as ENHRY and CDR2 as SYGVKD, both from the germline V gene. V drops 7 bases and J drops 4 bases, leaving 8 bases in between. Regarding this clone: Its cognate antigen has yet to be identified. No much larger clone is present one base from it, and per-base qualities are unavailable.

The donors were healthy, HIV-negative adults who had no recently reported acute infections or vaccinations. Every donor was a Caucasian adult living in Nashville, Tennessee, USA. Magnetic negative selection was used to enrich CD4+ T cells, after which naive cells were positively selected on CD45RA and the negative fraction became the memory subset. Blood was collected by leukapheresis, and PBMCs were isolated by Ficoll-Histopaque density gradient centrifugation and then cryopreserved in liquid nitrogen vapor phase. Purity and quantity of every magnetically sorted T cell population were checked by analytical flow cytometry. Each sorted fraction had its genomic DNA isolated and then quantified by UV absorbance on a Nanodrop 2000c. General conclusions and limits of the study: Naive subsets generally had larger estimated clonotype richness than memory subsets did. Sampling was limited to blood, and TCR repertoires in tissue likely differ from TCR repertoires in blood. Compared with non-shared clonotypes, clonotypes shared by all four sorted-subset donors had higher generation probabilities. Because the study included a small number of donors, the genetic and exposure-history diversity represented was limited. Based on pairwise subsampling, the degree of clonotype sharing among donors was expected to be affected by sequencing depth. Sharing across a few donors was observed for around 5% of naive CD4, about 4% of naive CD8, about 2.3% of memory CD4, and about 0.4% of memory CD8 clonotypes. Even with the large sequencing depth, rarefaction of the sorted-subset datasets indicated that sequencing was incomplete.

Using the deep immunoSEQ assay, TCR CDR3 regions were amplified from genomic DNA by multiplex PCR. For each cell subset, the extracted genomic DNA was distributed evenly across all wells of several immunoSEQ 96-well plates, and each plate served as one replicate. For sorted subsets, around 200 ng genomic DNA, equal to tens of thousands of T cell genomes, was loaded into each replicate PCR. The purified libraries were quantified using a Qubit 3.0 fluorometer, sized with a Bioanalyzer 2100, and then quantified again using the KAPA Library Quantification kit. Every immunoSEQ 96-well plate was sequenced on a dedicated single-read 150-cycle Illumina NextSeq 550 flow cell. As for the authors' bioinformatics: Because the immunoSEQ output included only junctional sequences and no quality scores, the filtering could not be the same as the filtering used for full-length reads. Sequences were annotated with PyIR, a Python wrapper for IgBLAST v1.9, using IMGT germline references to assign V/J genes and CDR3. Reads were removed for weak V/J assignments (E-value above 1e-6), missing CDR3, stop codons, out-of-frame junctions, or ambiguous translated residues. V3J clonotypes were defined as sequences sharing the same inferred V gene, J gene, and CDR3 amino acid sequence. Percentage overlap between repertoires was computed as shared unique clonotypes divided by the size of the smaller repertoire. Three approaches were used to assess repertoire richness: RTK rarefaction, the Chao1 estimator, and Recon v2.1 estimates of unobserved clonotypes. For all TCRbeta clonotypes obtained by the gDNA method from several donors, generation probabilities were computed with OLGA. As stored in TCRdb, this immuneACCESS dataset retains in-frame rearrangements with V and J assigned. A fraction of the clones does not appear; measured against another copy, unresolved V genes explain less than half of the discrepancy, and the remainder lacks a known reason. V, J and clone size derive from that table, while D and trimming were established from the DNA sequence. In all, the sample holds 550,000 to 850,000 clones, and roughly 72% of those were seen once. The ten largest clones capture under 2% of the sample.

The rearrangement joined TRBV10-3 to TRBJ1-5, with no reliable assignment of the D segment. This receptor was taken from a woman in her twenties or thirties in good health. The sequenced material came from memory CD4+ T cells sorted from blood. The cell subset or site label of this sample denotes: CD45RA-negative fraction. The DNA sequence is TGTGCCATCAATTCGCCTAATCAGCCCCAGCATTTT. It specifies CAINSPNQPQHF.